This TCR beta chain was observed in a study of cytomegalovirus exposure and HLA in healthy donors. Study context: Previous work identified 100 million or so unique TCR beta sequences from roughly 170 million T cells. Among the approximately 400 genotyped donors, approximately 80% were placed in the Caucasian-associated ancestry cluster.

Primers included in the PCR were 60 Vbeta and 13 Jbeta primers. Sequencing used immunoSEQ multiplex PCR; TCRdb keeps in-frame clones, though not all of them. The repertoire consists of about 160,000 clones, with 85% occurring once and the leading ten covering 1%. Study-wide results and caveats: In a later analysis, HLA-associated TCR beta chains were more clonally expanded than equally common others. Indistinguishable V segments such as TRBV6-2 and TRBV6-3 were excluded.

Trimming took off 5 bases at V and 7 bases at J, with 15 bases between the two ends. The CDR3 sequence is 15 residues long. The germline V gene has CDR1 MNHEY and CDR2 SVGAGI. This clone was picked up one time. Antigen unknown. The chain links TRBV6-5 to TRBJ1-6; D is perhaps TRBD1 (5 bases). Sequenced: PBMCs. The TCR comes from a boy aged 2 to 10 in good health and CMV-seronegative. CDR3 sequence: CASSRDPDKNSPLHF. Here the CDR3 DNA reads TGTGCCAGCAGTAGAGACCCGGACAAAAATTCACCCCTCCACTTT.